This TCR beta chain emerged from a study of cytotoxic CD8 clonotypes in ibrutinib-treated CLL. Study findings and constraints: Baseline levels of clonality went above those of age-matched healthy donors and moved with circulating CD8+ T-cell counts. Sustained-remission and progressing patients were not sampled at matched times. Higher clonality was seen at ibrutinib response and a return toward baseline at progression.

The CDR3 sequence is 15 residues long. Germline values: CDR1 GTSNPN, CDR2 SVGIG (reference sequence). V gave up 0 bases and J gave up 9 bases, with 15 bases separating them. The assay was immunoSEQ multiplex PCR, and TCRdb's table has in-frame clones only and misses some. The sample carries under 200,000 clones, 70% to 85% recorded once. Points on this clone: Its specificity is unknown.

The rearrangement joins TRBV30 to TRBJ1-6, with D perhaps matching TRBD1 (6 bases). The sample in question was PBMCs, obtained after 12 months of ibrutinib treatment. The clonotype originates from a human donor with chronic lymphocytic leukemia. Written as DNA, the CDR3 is TGTGCCTGGAGTGTCATTGGGTTCAGGGGTTCACCCCTCCACTTT. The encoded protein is CAWSVIGFRGSPLHF.